This entry is about one TCR beta chain. Its antigen is unidentified. The record originates from a study of Ad26.COV2.S vaccination and SARS-CoV-2 variants. Study-wide results and limits: It was reported that spike-specific CD8+ and CD4+ T cell responses were substantially broad after vaccination.

V was pared by 3 bases and J by 11 bases, with 10 bases between. This CDR3 has 10 amino acids. CDR1 and CDR2 from the germline V gene are DFQATT and SNEGSKA (reference sequence). Sequencing was performed with immunoSEQ multiplex PCR; in TCRdb, only in-frame clones are kept and a portion is missing. Of 150,000 to 200,000 clones in the sample, roughly nine tenths were seen once. The source was peripheral blood, collected after recovery from COVID-19. The V gene is TRBV20-1, the J gene TRBJ1-1; D gene unclear. This clonotype was sampled from a human donor who had recovered from COVID-19. The CDR3 DNA sequence: TGCAGTGCTAGTGGACCCTGGGCTTTCTTT. Protein: CSASGPWAFF.